The present T cell receptor (beta chain) was sequenced within a study of multiple sclerosis patients with progressive multifocal leukoencephalopathy. The table came from immunoSEQ multiplex PCR; TCRdb's copy has only in-frame clones and leaves some out. Of around 32,000 clones in the sample, 80% to 95% were seen once. This CDR3 comprises 18 residues. Germline values: CDR1 ENHRY, CDR2 SYGVKD. V lost 0 bases and J lost 5, with 20 bases in between. The time point here: before natalizumab initiation. This sequence joins TRBV10-3 and TRBJ2-1; D is tentatively TRBD1 or TRBD2 (5 bases each). The clonotype originates from a man aged 25 to 45 with multiple sclerosis. The sequenced material came from PBMCs. The CDR3 here is CAISESGWGTSDHNEQFF. The CDR3, as DNA: TGTGCCATCAGTGAGTCAGGGTGGGGGACGTCGGACCACAATGAGCAGTTCTTC.